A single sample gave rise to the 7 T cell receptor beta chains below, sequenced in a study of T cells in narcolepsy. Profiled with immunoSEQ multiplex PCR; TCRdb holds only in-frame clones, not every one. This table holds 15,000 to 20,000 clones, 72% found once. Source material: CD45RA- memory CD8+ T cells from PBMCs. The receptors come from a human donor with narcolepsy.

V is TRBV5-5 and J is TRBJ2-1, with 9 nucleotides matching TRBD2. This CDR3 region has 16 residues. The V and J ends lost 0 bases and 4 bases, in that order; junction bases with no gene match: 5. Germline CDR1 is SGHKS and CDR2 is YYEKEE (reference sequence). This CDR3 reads CASSLAASGEYNEQFF. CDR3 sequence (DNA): TGTGCCAGCAGCTTGGCGGCTAGCGGGGAGTACAATGAGCAGTTCTTC.

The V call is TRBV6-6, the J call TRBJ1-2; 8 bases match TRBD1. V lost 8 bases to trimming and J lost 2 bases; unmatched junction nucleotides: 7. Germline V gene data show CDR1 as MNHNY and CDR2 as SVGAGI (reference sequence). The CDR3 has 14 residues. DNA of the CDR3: TGTGCCAGCTCTATGGCAGGGGGCAACTATGGCTACACCTTC. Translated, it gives CASSMAGGNYGYTF.

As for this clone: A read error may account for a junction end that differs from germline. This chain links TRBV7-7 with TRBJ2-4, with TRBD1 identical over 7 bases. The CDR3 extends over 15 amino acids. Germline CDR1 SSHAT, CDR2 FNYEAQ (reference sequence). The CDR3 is CASNGTVLAKNIQYF. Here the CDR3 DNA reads TGTGCTAGCAACGGGACAGTCCTAGCCAAAAACATTCAGTACTTC.

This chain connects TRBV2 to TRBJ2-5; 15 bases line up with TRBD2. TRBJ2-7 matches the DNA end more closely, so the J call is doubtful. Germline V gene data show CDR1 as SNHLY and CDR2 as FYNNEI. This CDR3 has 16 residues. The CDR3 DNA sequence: TGTGCCAGCAGTGCGGGACTAGCGGGAGGTCGCTACGAGCAGTACTTC. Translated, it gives CASSAGLAGGRYEQYF.

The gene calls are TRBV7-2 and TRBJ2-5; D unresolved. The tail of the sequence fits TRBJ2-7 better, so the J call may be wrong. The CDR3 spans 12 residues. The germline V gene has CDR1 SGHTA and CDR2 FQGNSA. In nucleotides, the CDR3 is TGTGCCAGCAGCTCTAACCACCACGAGCAGTACTTC. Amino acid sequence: CASSSNHHEQYF.

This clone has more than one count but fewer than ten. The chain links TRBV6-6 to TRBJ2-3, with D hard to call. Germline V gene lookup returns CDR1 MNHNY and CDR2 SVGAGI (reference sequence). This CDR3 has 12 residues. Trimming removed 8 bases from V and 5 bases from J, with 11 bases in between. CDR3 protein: CASEGFGDTQYF. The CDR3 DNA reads TGTGCCAGCGAAGGGTTTGGAGATACGCAGTATTTT.

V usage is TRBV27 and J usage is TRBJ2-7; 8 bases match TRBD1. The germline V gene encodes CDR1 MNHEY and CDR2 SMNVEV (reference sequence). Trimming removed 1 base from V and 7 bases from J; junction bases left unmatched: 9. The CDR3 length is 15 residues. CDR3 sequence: CASSLWSGGEEEQYF. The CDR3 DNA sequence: TGTGCCAGCAGTTTATGGTCAGGGGGCGAGGAAGAGCAGTACTTC.